Detailed here is one TCR beta chain. The antigen it binds to is not known. Within one base of it there is no much larger clone, and no base qualities were kept. The record originates from a study of T cell changes during pregnancy in multiple sclerosis (dated by TCRdb to about 2019). Describing the broader study: In women with multiple sclerosis, the researchers looked at how the T cell repertoire shifted as pregnancy progressed.

CDR1 and CDR2, looked up from the germline V gene, are SGHTA and FQGTGA. V is clipped by 2 bases and J by 8 bases, and the sequence between their germline boundaries is 8 bases long. The CDR3 numbers 12 residues from cysteine through phenylalanine. Just the 36-base CDR3 DNA is kept, in frame starting at base 1. Library method: the immunoSEQ multiplex PCR assay. TCRdb limited this immuneACCESS table to in-frame rearrangements with V and J called. A share of clones is missing; checked studies link under half to unresolved V genes, and the rest is unexplained. In this sample the table shows around 62,000 clones, approximately 90% of which occur a single time. 0.76% of the sample comes from the top ten.

The V gene is TRBV7-3 and the J gene is TRBJ2-3, with a weak D call of TRBD2 (5 bases match). This TCR derives from a female donor with multiple sclerosis, enrolled in a pregnancy study. The material was CD4+ T cells from peripheral blood mononuclear cells, obtained in the first trimester of pregnancy. The CDR3 region has the sequence CASSLVRGTQYF. The DNA is as follows: TGTGCCAGCAGCTTAGTTCGGGGTACGCAGTATTTT.